The 27 T cell receptor beta chains reported below all come from one sample, sequenced in a study of blood T cell repertoires in COVID-19. Profiling relied on immunoSEQ multiplex PCR, and the TCRdb table lists in-frame clones only, not all of them. The table shows some 100,000 clones, with approximately 86% occurring only once. Specimen: peripheral blood. The receptors were sampled from a woman in her 70s with acute or convalescent COVID-19.

The rearrangement joins TRBV7-8 to TRBJ1-3; TRBD1 might be the D (5 bases). There are 16 residues in the CDR3. CDR1 and CDR2 (germline): SGHVS, FQNEAQ. Trimming stripped 1 base from V and 0 bases from J, with 10 bases between. CDR3 DNA sequence: TGTGCCAGCAGCTTAGGACAGAGTTACTCTGGAAACACCATATATTTT. Translated, it gives CASSLGQSYSGNTIYF. The full variable domain, rest sourced from reference TRBV7-8 and TRBJ1-3, is GAGVSQSPRYKVAKRGQDVALRCDPISGHVSLFWYQQALGQGPEFLTYFQNEAQLDKSGLPSDRFFAERPEGSVSTLKIQRTQQEDSAVYLCASSLGQSYSGNTIYFGEGSWLTVV.

The rearrangement links TRBV19 to TRBJ1-6; a possible D gene is TRBD1 (6 bases). Germline CDR1 is LNHDA and CDR2 is SQIVND (reference sequence). The V and J ends lost 0 bases and 6 bases respectively, with 12 bases between them. This CDR3 spans 16 amino acids. DNA of the CDR3: TGTGCCAGTAGTATAGAATCTACAGGGCGTAATTCACCCCTCCACTTT. It translates to CASSIESTGRNSPLHF.

The chain uses TRBV14 and TRBJ2-7, with D hard to call. With 1 base removed from V and 3 bases from J, the gap between germline ends came to 25 bases. Germline V gene lookup returns CDR1 SGHDN and CDR2 FVKESK. This CDR3 has 19 residues. The CDR3 loop reads CASSQVGSTWPSSYYEQYF. CDR3 nucleotides: TGTGCCAGCAGCCAAGTTGGTTCGACATGGCCCTCTTCCTACTACGAGCAGTACTTC.

This chain links TRBV2 with TRBJ2-1; 10 bases are shared with TRBD2. Looked up from germline, CDR1 is SNHLY and CDR2 is FYNNEI. V shed 6 bases, J shed 9 bases, and the junction held 8 bases outside the gene matches. The CDR3 runs 14 residues. This chain's CDR3 is CASRQSGGAGEQFF. CDR3 DNA: TGTGCCAGCAGACAGAGCGGGGGGGCGGGTGAGCAGTTCTTC.

The chain combines TRBV7-2 with TRBJ2-1; D might be TRBD1 (5 bases). The CDR3 is made up of 14 amino acids. Germline CDR1 is SGHTA and CDR2 is FQGNSA. V gave up 5 bases and J gave up 2 bases, with 10 bases separating them. CDR3 residues: CASSTSTAYNEQFF. The CDR3 DNA reads TGTGCCAGCAGCACATCGACAGCCTACAATGAGCAGTTCTTC.

The chain couples TRBV11-2 to TRBJ2-1; TRBD2 matches at 8 bases. In germline, CDR1 is SGHAT, CDR2 FQNNGV. V trimming: 5 bases; J trimming: 8 bases; junction bases outside the gene matches: 17. The CDR3 extends over 17 amino acids. The CDR3 bases are TGTGCCAGCAGCGCAAGAGCAGCGGGAGAGGAGGTCGATGAGCAGTTCTTC. This gives the protein CASSARAAGEEVDEQFF.

V and J are TRBV4-2 and TRBJ1-1; 7 nucleotides match TRBD1. Per germline, CDR1 LGHNA and CDR2 YNFKEQ. The CDR3 spans 14 residues. J was trimmed by 2 bases and V by 3 bases; bases with no gene match: 3. CDR3 nucleotides: TGTGCCAGCAGCCAGACAGGGACCAACACTGAAGCTTTCTTT. Translating it yields CASSQTGTNTEAFF.

This chain uses TRBV5-1 with TRBJ2-7, with 9 bases aligning to TRBD1. CDR1 SGHRS and CDR2 YFSETQ come from the germline V gene. With 3 bases clipped from V and 3 bases from J, the junction kept 4 bases outside the gene matches. This CDR3 spans 14 amino acids. The CDR3 sequence is CASSSGTGLYEQYF. Written as DNA, the CDR3 is TGCGCCAGCAGCTCCGGGACAGGGCTCTACGAGCAGTACTTC.

The chain recombines TRBV14 with TRBJ2-7, with D perhaps matching TRBD2 (7 bases). V was clipped by 1 base and J by 6 bases, with 13 bases between them. The V gene's germline CDR1 is SGHDN and CDR2 FVKESK. The CDR3 runs 14 residues. CDR3 in DNA: TGTGCCAGCAGCCAAGTCGGGGGGCGGAGCGAGCAGTACTTC. This codes for CASSQVGGRSEQYF.

The chain recombines TRBV5-1 with TRBJ2-7; possibly TRBD1 for D (6 bases). CDR3 length equals 14 residues. CDR1 SGHRS and CDR2 YFSETQ come from the germline V gene. V lost 1 base and J 3 bases, leaving 11 bases between the germline ends. CDR3 region: CASSLHLRGYEQYF. The CDR3 DNA follows: TGCGCCAGCAGCTTGCACCTCAGGGGCTACGAGCAGTACTTC.

The rearrangement links TRBV24-1 to TRBJ1-1, with TRBD1 identical over 8 bases. With 6 bases clipped from V and 5 bases from J, the junction kept 13 bases outside the gene matches. The germline V gene encodes CDR1 KGHDR and CDR2 SFDVKD. The CDR3 runs to 16 residues. As DNA, the CDR3 is TGTGCCACCAGTTCGTCGGGAGCAGGGGGCAGGACTGAAGCTTTCTTT. It translates to CATSSSGAGGRTEAFF.

The rearrangement links TRBV18 to TRBJ2-1, with D perhaps TRBD2 (5 bases). The CDR3 is 15 residues long. The V end was cut by 1 base, the J end by 3 bases, with 10 bases between. Germline CDR1 reads KGHSH; CDR2 reads LQKENI. The CDR3, as DNA: TGTGCCAGCTCACCACGGTCAGCGGTCTACAATGAGCAGTTCTTC. It codes for CASSPRSAVYNEQFF.

The genes are TRBV3-1 (or the pseudogene TRBV3-2) and TRBJ1-2, with no clear D. The CDR3 spans 13 residues. CDR1 and CDR2 (germline): LGHDT, YNNKEL (reference sequence). Trimming pared 4 bases from V and 8 bases from J, leaving 14 bases between. The CDR3 here is CASSRGNQRGYTF. CDR3 coding DNA: TGTGCCAGCAGCCGCGGCAACCAAAGGGGCTACACCTTC.

The chain combines TRBV5-1 with TRBJ2-5; D is possibly TRBD1 (6 bases). CDR3 length: 15 amino acids. The germline V gene encodes CDR1 SGHRS and CDR2 YFSETQ. V shed 0 bases and J shed 2 bases, with 11 bases lying between them. Here the CDR3 DNA reads TGCGCCAGCAGCTTGGTGGGGACAATACAAGAGACCCAGTACTTC. Translation: CASSLVGTIQETQYF.

This sequence joins TRBV2 and TRBJ1-6; TRBD1 is a possible D gene (5 bases). The CDR3 has 15 residues. V was clipped by 3 bases and J by 10 bases, with 16 bases between them. Germline assignment: CDR1 SNHLY and CDR2 FYNNEI. The CDR3 nucleotides are TGTGCCAGCAGTGAGTGGCAGGGCTTAGGATCACCCCTCCACTTT. Translated: CASSEWQGLGSPLHF.

The rearrangement uses TRBV7-8 and TRBJ1-5; D unclear. The CDR3 covers 13 residues. Trimming removed 5 bases at V and 4 bases at J, with 9 bases between. The germline V gene has CDR1 SGHVS and CDR2 FQNEAQ. CDR3 DNA sequence: TGTGCCAGCAGCCAAACGCAGAATCAGCCCCAGCATTTT. Translated, it gives CASSQTQNQPQHF.

V gene TRBV14 combines with J gene TRBJ2-2; TRBD2 is a possible D gene (6 bases). Trimming stripped 5 bases from V and 6 bases from J, with 19 bases between. The V gene's germline CDR1 is SGHDN and CDR2 FVKESK. CDR3 size: 16 residues. The CDR3 reads CASSTIGTPSPGELFF. CDR3 nucleotide sequence: TGTGCCAGCAGCACCATCGGGACTCCGAGCCCCGGGGAGCTGTTTTTT.

The V gene is TRBV6-5, the J gene TRBJ2-7; 9 bases are a match to TRBD2. CDR3 length equals 15 residues. J lost 4 bases, V lost 0 bases, and 4 bases had no gene match. The germline gives CDR1 MNHEY, CDR2 SVGAGI. The CDR3 DNA reads TGTGCCAGCAGTTACTCCGGGACTAGCTTTTACGAGCAGTACTTC. Its protein product is CASSYSGTSFYEQYF.

The V and J genes are TRBV5-1 and TRBJ2-3; no reliable D call. Trimming removed 0 bases from V and 3 bases from J, with 11 bases in between. The CDR3 contains 15 residues. The germline CDR1 and CDR2 sequences are SGHRS and YFSETQ. The CDR3 loop reads CASSLARGGTDTQYF. Written as DNA, the CDR3 is TGCGCCAGCAGCTTGGCCCGTGGCGGAACAGATACGCAGTATTTT.

This clone appeared a single time. The chain has TRBV5-3 and TRBJ1-2; D is unresolved. TRBV5-3 is placed among ORFs of uncertain function. CDR3 length: 12 amino acids. V was trimmed by 0 bases and J by 11 bases, leaving 11 bases between them. The CDR3 region is CARSLAFRMYTF. DNA for the CDR3: TGTGCCAGAAGCTTGGCCTTCAGGATGTACACCTTC.

The chain carries TRBV19 and TRBJ1-1; 7 nucleotides line up with TRBD1. The CDR3 consists of 15 residues. The germline V gene has CDR1 LNHDA and CDR2 SQIVND (reference sequence). J gave up 4 bases and V 1 base, and 6 bases lay outside the gene matches. CDR3 coding DNA: TGTGCCAGTAGTATAGCCTCGACAGGGACCACTGAAGCTTTCTTT. Translation: CASSIASTGTTEAFF.

The chain is built from TRBV6-2 or TRBV6-3 and TRBJ2-3, with a tentative D call TRBD2 (7 bases). V was cut by 2 bases and J by 3 bases, with 18 bases left in between. This CDR3 is 17 amino acids long. The V gene's germline CDR1 is MNHEY and CDR2 SVGEGT. CDR3: CASSYEWGGSATDTQYF. The CDR3 region has the DNA TGTGCCAGCAGTTACGAGTGGGGGGGCTCTGCTACAGATACGCAGTATTTT.

This chain joins TRBV5-1 and TRBJ1-1, with 8 bases matching TRBD1. The V segment lost 0 bases and the J segment 5 bases; nucleotides outside the gene matches: 6. There are 15 residues in the CDR3. Germline CDR1 SGHRS, CDR2 YFSETQ. In DNA form, the CDR3 reads TGCGCCAGCAGCTTGGCCCAGGGGGCAGGGACTGAAGCTTTCTTT. It is translated as CASSLAQGAGTEAFF.

J is TRBJ2-7 and V is TRBV6-6; 11 bases match TRBD2. CDR1 is MNHNY and CDR2 is SVGAGI in the germline V gene (reference sequence). The V and J ends lost 7 bases and 4 bases, in that order; junction bases with no gene match: 6. The CDR3 has 14 amino acids. CDR3 nucleotides: TGTGCCAGCACCTCAGGGACTAGCGGTTACGAGCAGTACTTC. Residues: CASTSGTSGYEQYF.

This clone was recorded a few times. V usage is TRBV9 and J usage is TRBJ1-2; D remains ambiguous. Germline CDR1 SGDLS, CDR2 YYNGEE. V gave up 0 bases and J gave up 10 bases, with 7 bases separating them. The CDR3 has 11 amino acids. The CDR3, as DNA: TGTGCCAGCAGCGTAGTCCAGAACTACACCTTC. Its translation is CASSVVQNYTF.

This clone has a handful of counts. V is TRBV9 and J is TRBJ1-1; perhaps TRBD1 as D (6 bases). CDR3 length: 12 residues. Looked up from germline, CDR1 is SGDLS and CDR2 is YYNGEE. V was cut by 0 bases and J by 9 bases, with 9 bases left in between. The CDR3 nucleotides are TGTGCCAGCAGCGTAGGTGGACAGCAAGCTTTCTTT. As protein: CASSVGGQQAFF.

The rearrangement links TRBV6-5 to TRBJ1-4; 10 positions match TRBD1. V lost 3 bases to trimming and J lost 8 bases; unmatched junction nucleotides: 6. The CDR3 is 15 amino acids. From germline, CDR1 is MNHEY and CDR2 SVGAGI. The CDR3 is CASSYRGTGAEKLFF. CDR3 sequence (DNA): TGTGCCAGCAGTTATCGGGGGACAGGGGCAGAAAAACTGTTTTTT.